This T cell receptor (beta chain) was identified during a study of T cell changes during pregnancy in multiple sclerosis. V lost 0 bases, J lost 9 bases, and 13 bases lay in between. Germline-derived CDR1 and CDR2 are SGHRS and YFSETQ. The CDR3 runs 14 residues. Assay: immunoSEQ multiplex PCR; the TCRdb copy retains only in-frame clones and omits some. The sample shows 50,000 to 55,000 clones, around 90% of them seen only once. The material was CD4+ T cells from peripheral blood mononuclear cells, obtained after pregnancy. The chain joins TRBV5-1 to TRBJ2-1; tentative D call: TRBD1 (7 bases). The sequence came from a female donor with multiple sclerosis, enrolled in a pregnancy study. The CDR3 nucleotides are TGCGCCAGCAGCTTGGCCCAGGGGGGTGGTGAGCAGTTCTTC. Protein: CASSLAQGGGEQFF.